Presented here are 26 T cell receptor beta chains from one specimen sequenced in a study of blood T cell repertoires in COVID-19 (TCRdb year 2020). Libraries came from the immunoSEQ multiplex PCR assay. Drawn from immuneACCESS, this table holds only the in-frame rearrangements with V and J called that TCRdb kept. Clones are partly lost; checked studies trace under half to an unresolved V gene and leave the rest unexplained. The sample yields some 270,000 clones; about 80% were counted once. 3.4% of the sample comes from the top ten. Source material: PBMCs or T cells enriched from blood (not recorded which). The receptors derive from a man aged 50-59 years who had recovered from COVID-19.

V usage is TRBV19 and J usage is TRBJ1-1; D is ambiguous. Trimming took off 6 bases at V and 1 base at J, with 12 bases between the two ends. The V gene's germline CDR1 is LNHDA and CDR2 SQIVND (reference sequence). This CDR3 contains 14 residues. The CDR3 protein is CASSSLRENTEAFF. CDR3 DNA: TGTGCCAGTAGCTCCCTTCGGGAGAACACTGAAGCTTTCTTT.

V and J are TRBV20-1 and TRBJ2-6, with TRBD1 matching 7 bases. CDR1 is DFQATT, CDR2 SNEGSKA, per germline (reference sequence). The V and J ends lost 3 bases and 0 bases, in that order; junction bases with no gene match: 8. The CDR3 is 17 amino acids. As DNA, the CDR3 is TGCAGTGCTAGTACCGGGACAGCCCTCTCTGGGGCCAACGTCCTGACTTTC. Its protein product is CSASTGTALSGANVLTF.

V gene TRBV11-2 combines with J gene TRBJ2-7; 8 bases align to TRBD2. CDR3 size: 17 residues. V was clipped by 2 bases and J by 3 bases; unmatched bases: 12. Germline V lookup: CDR1 SGHAT, CDR2 FQNNGV. The CDR3 region is CASSLLLADLSFYEQYF. In nucleotides, the CDR3 is TGTGCCAGCAGCTTACTACTAGCGGACCTCTCTTTCTACGAGCAGTACTTC.

This chain joins TRBV7-8 and TRBJ2-6; the D gene is possibly TRBD2 (7 bases). V was pared by 5 bases and J by 4 bases, with 15 bases between. The CDR3 consists of 16 residues. CDR1 and CDR2 from the germline V gene are SGHVS and FQNEAQ. CDR3 residues: CASSPNAGAGANVLTF. DNA for the CDR3: TGTGCCAGCAGCCCGAATGCGGGGGCCGGGGCCAACGTCCTGACTTTC.

J is TRBJ2-7 and V is TRBV29-1; no firm D call. The V gene lost 0 bases and the J gene lost 2 bases, with 5 bases spanning the gap. Germline CDR1 reads SQVTM; CDR2 reads ANQGSEA. The CDR3 loop spans 12 amino acids. The chain's CDR3 is CSVEDRTYEQYF. CDR3 nucleotide sequence: TGCAGCGTTGAAGACCGTACCTACGAGCAGTACTTC.

The genes are TRBV5-1 and TRBJ2-2, with 7 bases matching TRBD1. The junction had 9 bases not matched to a gene; V was cut back by 2 bases and J by 5 bases. The V gene's germline CDR1 is SGHRS and CDR2 YFSETQ. The CDR3 contains 16 residues. In DNA, the CDR3 is TGCGCCAGCAGCTTCTCACAGGGGCGTTTTACCGGGGAGCTGTTTTTT. Protein: CASSFSQGRFTGELFF.

V and J are TRBV6-4 and TRBJ2-2, with 12 bases that match TRBD2. Trimming cost V 0 bases and J 5 bases; bases outside gene matches: 7. Germline loops: CDR1 MRHNA, CDR2 SNTAGT. The CDR3 is 18 residues long. The CDR3 nucleotides are TGTGCCAGCAGTGACTCGACTAGGCTAGCGGGAGGGACCGGGGAGCTGTTTTTT. As protein: CASSDSTRLAGGTGELFF.

This clone was observed a few times. The chain carries TRBV14 and TRBJ1-1; a possible D gene is TRBD1 (5 bases). V shed 0 bases and J shed 1 base, with 6 bases lying between them. Germline lookup yields CDR1 SGHDN and CDR2 FVKESK. There are 14 residues in the CDR3. CDR3 protein: CASSQDGGNTEAFF. CDR3 sequence (DNA): TGTGCCAGCAGCCAAGACGGGGGGAACACTGAAGCTTTCTTT.

The chain joins TRBV30 to TRBJ1-5; D is undetermined. V lost 0 bases, J lost 5 bases, and 8 bases lay in between. This CDR3 is 13 amino acids long. Germline CDR1 reads GTSNPN; CDR2 reads SVGIG (reference sequence). CDR3: CAWSVATDQPQHF. CDR3 DNA: TGTGCCTGGAGTGTAGCGACCGATCAGCCCCAGCATTTT.

This clone showed up just a few times. The J gene is TRBJ1-5, the V gene TRBV7-8; 8 positions match TRBD1. There are 16 residues in the CDR3. The germline V gene has CDR1 SGHVS and CDR2 FQNEAQ. V shed 3 bases and J 2 bases; nucleotides not matched to a gene: 6. The CDR3 nucleotides are TGTGCCAGCAGCTTCAGGCGGGGACAGGGCAATCAGCCCCAGCATTTT. Translating it yields CASSFRRGQGNQPQHF. Complete variable domain (other parts from reference TRBV7-8 and TRBJ1-5): GAGVSQSPRYKVAKRGQDVALRCDPISGHVSLFWYQQALGQGPEFLTYFQNEAQLDKSGLPSDRFFAERPEGSVSTLKIQRTQQEDSAVYLCASSFRRGQGNQPQHFGDGTRLSIL.

CDR3 nucleotide sequence: TGTGCCAGCTCAGATGGCGGGAGCTCCTACAATGAGCAGTTCTTC. It is translated as CASSDGGSSYNEQFF. The V and J genes are TRBV7-9 and TRBJ2-1; 7 bases are a match to TRBD2. V trimming: 8 bases; J trimming: 0 bases; junction bases outside the gene matches: 7. The CDR3 extends over 15 amino acids. Germline V gene data show CDR1 as SEHNR and CDR2 as FQNEAQ (reference sequence).

A few counts support this clone. The gene calls are TRBV5-1 and TRBJ1-1; D unclear. CDR3 length: 16 amino acids. V was pared by 1 base and J by 4 bases, with 17 bases between. Looked up from germline, CDR1 is SGHRS and CDR2 is YFSETQ. CDR3 in DNA: TGCGCCAGCAGCTTGTTTGGGCCAAAGGTCGGCACTGAAGCTTTCTTT. Protein: CASSLFGPKVGTEAFF. The complete variable domain, with remaining parts taken from reference TRBV5-1 and TRBJ1-1, reads KAGVTQTPRYLIKTRGQQVTLSCSPISGHRSVSWYQQTPGQGLQFLFEYFSETQRNKGNFPGRFSGRQFSNSRSEMNVSTLELGDSALYLCASSLFGPKVGTEAFFGQGTRLTVV.

The chain has TRBV10-1 and TRBJ1-1; weak D call: TRBD1 (5 bases). Trimming stripped 6 bases from V and 0 bases from J, with 17 bases between. CDR3 size: 16 residues. The V gene's germline CDR1 is WNHNN and CDR2 SYGVQD (reference sequence). DNA for the CDR3: TGCGCCAGCAGGGTCGGACCAGGGTTCGTGAACACTGAAGCTTTCTTT. The encoded protein is CASRVGPGFVNTEAFF.

The V gene is TRBV27, the J gene TRBJ2-1; the match to TRBD1 covers 9 bases. Germline lookup yields CDR1 MNHEY and CDR2 SMNVEV (reference sequence). CDR3 size: 16 residues. Germline trimming cut 1 base from V and 4 bases from J; bases unmatched to any gene: 5. CDR3 nucleotides: TGTGCCAGCAGTTTATTAGGGACAGGGATATACAATGAGCAGTTCTTC. Encoded protein: CASSLLGTGIYNEQFF.

The chain links TRBV7-2 to TRBJ2-1; possible D gene TRBD1, 6 bases. Germline values: CDR1 SGHTA, CDR2 FQGNSA. The V gene lost 3 bases and the J gene lost 6 bases, with 9 bases spanning the gap. The CDR3 loop spans 13 amino acids. The CDR3 protein is CASSFGQRNEQFF. The CDR3 bases are TGTGCCAGCAGCTTCGGACAGCGCAATGAGCAGTTCTTC.

This chain uses TRBV7-9 with TRBJ2-5, with D possibly being TRBD1 (6 bases). Germline values: CDR1 SEHNR, CDR2 FQNEAQ (reference sequence). The CDR3 totals 16 residues. V shed 5 bases and J shed 7 bases, with 23 bases lying between them. The CDR3 spells CASSPRTEFPPGTQYF. CDR3 sequence (DNA): TGTGCCAGCAGCCCCCGGACAGAATTCCCACCAGGGACCCAGTACTTC. The whole variable domain, filled in from reference TRBV7-9 and TRBJ2-5, reads DTGVSQNPRHKITKRGQNVTFRCDPISEHNRLYWYRQTLGQGPEFLTYFQNEAQLEKSRLLSDRFSAERPKGSFSTLEIQRTEQGDSAMYLCASSPRTEFPPGTQYFGPGTRLLVL.

This clone was counted between two and nine times. The chain links TRBV29-1 to TRBJ1-5; D perhaps matches TRBD1 (5 bases). V gave up 4 bases and J gave up 5 bases, with 12 bases separating them. Germline V gene sequence: CDR1 SQVTM, CDR2 ANQGSEA. The CDR3 spans 13 residues. The CDR3 nucleotides read TGCAGCGTTGCGGTCGGGGGGGATCAGCCCCAGCATTTT. Its translation is CSVAVGGDQPQHF. Variable domain in full (rest from reference TRBV29-1 and TRBJ1-5): SAVISQKPSRDICQRGTSLTIQCQVDSQVTMMFWYRQQPGQSLTLIATANQGSEATYESGFVIDKFPISRPNLTFSTLTVSNMSPEDSSIYLCSVAVGGDQPQHFGDGTRLSIL.

The chain carries TRBV10-3 and TRBJ1-6; unclear D gene. Per the germline V gene, CDR1 is ENHRY and CDR2 is SYGVKD. This CDR3 has 14 residues. The V end was cut by 6 bases, the J end by 9 bases, with 15 bases between. In nucleotides, the CDR3 is TGTGCCATCAGCGGACCGGGAAGCGGTTCACCCCTCCACTTT. Amino acids: CAISGPGSGSPLHF.

This chain joins TRBV15 and TRBJ2-2; D unresolved. V lost 0 bases, J lost 10 bases, and 9 bases lay in between. CDR3 length equals 13 residues. The germline CDR1 and CDR2 sequences are LNHNV and YYDKDF (reference sequence). DNA of the CDR3: TGTGCCACCAGCAGAGATCAGGTAGAGGAGCTGTTTTTT. Residues: CATSRDQVEELFF.

The rearrangement links TRBV28 to TRBJ2-3; no definite D call. This CDR3 has 14 amino acids. CDR1 is MDHEN, CDR2 SYDVKM, per germline. The germline V and J ends were trimmed by 2 bases and 1 base, with 7 bases remaining between them. In nucleotides, the CDR3 is TGTGCCAGCAGTTTACCTAGTGGCACAGATACGCAGTATTTT. Amino acids: CASSLPSGTDTQYF.

The chain recombines TRBV11-3 with TRBJ2-6; D not certain. The CDR3 sequence is 17 residues long. With 0 bases removed from V and 1 base from J, the gap between germline ends came to 10 bases. The germline V gene encodes CDR1 SGHNT and CDR2 YENEEA. The CDR3 region has the DNA TGTGCCAGCAGCTTAGACTGGAGAGATTCTGGGGCCAACGTCCTGACTTTC. It is translated as CASSLDWRDSGANVLTF.

The V call is TRBV29-1, the J call TRBJ2-1, with 9 positions matching TRBD1. Unmatched junction bases numbered 13, after V lost 3 bases and J lost 7 bases. Germline lookup yields CDR1 SQVTM and CDR2 ANQGSEA. The CDR3 runs 16 residues. The CDR3 is CSVEGYGTGRGNEQFF. CDR3 nucleotides: TGCAGCGTTGAGGGGTACGGGACAGGGAGGGGGAATGAGCAGTTCTTC.

The chain recombines TRBV11-3 with TRBJ2-3; tentative D call: TRBD2 (6 bases). Germline V gene sequence: CDR1 SGHNT, CDR2 YENEEA. The CDR3 has 18 amino acids. Trimming cost V 0 bases and J 3 bases, with 19 bases left between them. The chain's CDR3 is CASSLDWTGSGGTDTQYF. Here the CDR3 DNA reads TGTGCCAGCAGCTTAGATTGGACCGGGAGTGGTGGGACAGATACGCAGTATTTT.

The V and J genes are TRBV12-3 or TRBV12-4 and TRBJ1-3; D not certain. V was clipped by 6 bases and J by 2 bases, with 8 bases between them. This CDR3 region has 13 residues. The CDR3 nucleotides read TGTGCCAGCAGAGTGGCGGCTGGAAACACCATATATTTT. Protein sequence: CASRVAAGNTIYF.

The sample holds one count of this clone. The V gene is TRBV7-6, the J gene TRBJ2-3; D may be TRBD1 (7 bases). Trimming pared 0 bases from V and 0 bases from J, leaving 19 bases between. The germline gives CDR1 SGHVS, CDR2 FNYEAQ. The CDR3 is 19 amino acids. The DNA for the CDR3 is TGTGCCAGCAGCTTAGCTTGGAGGGCAGGGGGTGGAAGCACAGATACGCAGTATTTT. Translation: CASSLAWRAGGGSTDTQYF.

The V and J genes are TRBV27 and TRBJ1-5; a possible D gene is TRBD1 (5 bases). Trimming cost V 5 bases and J 3 bases, with 14 bases left between them. This CDR3 contains 15 residues. Germline V gives CDR1 MNHEY, CDR2 SMNVEV (reference sequence). CDR3 residues: CASSTNRQYNQPQHF. Written as DNA, the CDR3 is TGTGCCAGCAGTACAAACCGACAGTACAATCAGCCCCAGCATTTT.